Following are 28 T cell receptor beta chains from one sample sequenced in a study of identical twins. TCRdb processed the 5' RACE reads anew with MiXCR; each CDR3 protein has one entry. This sample yields 1.5 million to 2 million distinct CDR3 sequences, of which around 33% are seen a single time; 0.25% to 0.3% belongs to the top ten. The sequenced sample consisted of cord blood. The receptors come from a newborn girl in good health.

The table lists this clonotype with many counts. This sequence joins TRBV25-1 and TRBJ2-5; D call uncertain. CDR1 and CDR2 (germline): MGHDK, SYGVNS. The CDR3 is made up of 14 amino acids. V shed 4 bases and J shed 0 bases, with 9 bases lying between them. CDR3 bases: TGTGCCAGCAGTGGTCCTGCCTACCAAGAGACCCAGTACTTC. It specifies CASSGPAYQETQYF.

The CDR3 DNA reads TGTGCCAGCAGTGGCGTCCGTAGCAATCAGCCCCAGCATTTT. Translating gives CASSGVRSNQPQHF. This chain joins TRBV2 and TRBJ1-5; no firm D call. The V gene lost 4 bases and the J gene lost 0 bases, with 7 bases spanning the gap. The CDR3 covers 14 residues. The germline CDR1 and CDR2 sequences are SNHLY and FYNNEI.

The gene calls are TRBV12-3 or TRBV12-4 and TRBJ2-3, with 9 bases fitting TRBD1. This CDR3 is 16 amino acids long. The V gene end was trimmed by 0 bases and the J gene end by 2 bases; junction bases not matched to a gene: 3. The CDR3 DNA sequence: TGTGCCAGCAGTTTAGCACAGGGGGCGAACACAGATACGCAGTATTTT. Translated, it gives CASSLAQGANTDTQYF.

V is TRBV20-1 and J is TRBJ2-1; possibly TRBD2 for D (5 bases). TRBJ2-7 matches the DNA end more closely, so the J call is doubtful. This CDR3 spans 13 amino acids. Germline CDR1 and CDR2: DFQATT and SNEGSKA (reference sequence). CDR3 DNA sequence: TGCAGTGCTAGGGACTTCTCCTACAATGAGCAGTACTTC. Translation gives CSARDFSYNEQYF.

V usage is TRBV4-2 and J usage is TRBJ2-7, with TRBD1 as a possible D gene (6 bases). The V gene lost 3 bases and the J gene lost 4 bases, with 19 bases spanning the gap. This CDR3 comprises 16 residues. Germline assignment: CDR1 LGHNA and CDR2 YNFKEQ. CDR3 coding DNA: TGTGCCAGCAGCCAGGAAACAGGGATTTTAAGTTACGAGCAGTACTTC. It encodes CASSQETGILSYEQYF.

For the CDR3, the DNA is TGCAGTGCTAGAGATCCCAGCGGGAGGACAGATACGCAGTATTTT. Residues: CSARDPSGRTDTQYF. This chain joins TRBV20-1 and TRBJ2-3; 9 bases are shared with TRBD2. CDR3 length equals 15 residues. Germline trimming cut 0 bases from V and 3 bases from J; bases unmatched to any gene: 4. Germline values: CDR1 DFQATT, CDR2 SNEGSKA (reference sequence).

The chain uses TRBV12-3 or TRBV12-4 and TRBJ2-3; perhaps TRBD1 as D (5 bases). V lost 8 bases, J lost 15 bases, and 21 bases lay in between. The CDR3 covers 12 residues. The CDR3 DNA reads as TGTGCCAGCCGTAGGGGCACAGATATGGAATATTTT. It is translated as CASRRGTDMEYF.

With regard to this clonotype: Being one base from a much bigger clone, this may be a read error. This sequence joins TRBV28 and TRBJ2-3, with 7 bases lining up with TRBD1. Germline values: CDR1 MDHEN, CDR2 SYDVKM. J lost 6 bases, V lost 6 bases, and 6 bases had no gene match. This CDR3 has 13 amino acids. This CDR3 is CASSRTGVDTQYF. In DNA form, the CDR3 reads TGTGCCAGCAGCCGGACAGGTGTTGATACGCAGTATTTT.

This clonotype was detected many times. This rearrangement joins TRBV9 to TRBJ2-5; TRBD2 is a possible D gene (6 bases). The germline V and J ends were trimmed by 4 bases and 3 bases, with 13 bases remaining between them. CDR3 size: 14 residues. CDR1 SGDLS and CDR2 YYNGEE come from the germline V gene. The DNA for the CDR3 is TGTGCCAGCAGCCGTGGGACTTTGAAAGAGACCCAGTACTTC. This sequence encodes CASSRGTLKETQYF.

CDR3 sequence reads: CASSSLKQQGRKYGYTF. DNA of the CDR3: TGTGCCAGCAGCTCCCTCAAACAACAGGGGAGGAAGTATGGCTACACCTTC. The chain is built from TRBV11-2 and TRBJ1-2; 7 bases align to TRBD1. Looked up from germline, CDR1 is SGHAT and CDR2 is FQNNGV. V gave up 4 bases and J gave up 5 bases; unmatched junction bases: 16. The CDR3 is made up of 17 amino acids.

This clonotype was observed many times. This rearrangement joins TRBV5-1 to TRBJ1-4; 9 nucleotides line up with TRBD1. The CDR3 is 14 amino acids. The V and J ends lost 0 bases and 6 bases, in that order; junction bases with no gene match: 0. Germline-derived CDR1 and CDR2 are SGHRS and YFSETQ. In nucleotides, the CDR3 is TGCGCCAGCAGCTTGGGGACAGGGGATGAAAAACTGTTTTTT. This translates into CASSLGTGDEKLFF.

This chain joins TRBV29-1 and TRBJ1-4; D gene ambiguous. The V gene's germline CDR1 is SQVTM and CDR2 ANQGSEA. Trimming removed 4 bases at V and 3 bases at J, with 21 bases between. CDR3 size: 17 residues. CDR3 DNA: TGCAGCGTTGCCCATTCTGAACCTCGGGCTCCTAATGAAAAACTGTTTTTT. As protein: CSVAHSEPRAPNEKLFF.

The chain employs TRBV27 and TRBJ1-3; TRBD1 matches at 7 bases. Trimming took 4 bases from V and 4 from J; bases not matched to a gene: 13. This CDR3 comprises 17 residues. Germline V lookup: CDR1 MNHEY, CDR2 SMNVEV (reference sequence). Written as DNA, the CDR3 is TGTGCCAGCAGTTCCACAAGACAGGGCCGTCGGGGAAACACCATATATTTT. Protein sequence: CASSSTRQGRRGNTIYF.

There are many counts of this clonotype. The chain carries TRBV28 and TRBJ2-1; D remains ambiguous. Looked up from germline, CDR1 is MDHEN and CDR2 is SYDVKM. The CDR3 loop spans 12 amino acids. Trimming removed 3 bases at V and 9 bases at J, with 9 bases between. The CDR3 spells CASSLALGEQFF. The CDR3, as DNA: TGTGCCAGCAGTTTGGCGTTGGGTGAGCAGTTCTTC.

This clonotype appeared many times. CDR3 loop: CASSASRLVSGLYNEQFF. For the CDR3, the DNA is TGTGCCAGCAGCGCTTCGAGGCTGGTTAGCGGACTCTACAATGAGCAGTTCTTC. The chain uses TRBV7-2 and TRBJ2-1; maybe TRBD2 (6 bases). Trimming took 5 bases from V and 3 from J, leaving 23 bases between them. Germline V CDR1 and CDR2: SGHTA, FQGNSA. CDR3 length: 18 amino acids. Together with reference TRBV7-2 and TRBJ2-1, the CDR3 gives the full variable domain: GAGVSQSPSNKVTEKGKDVELRCDPISGHTALYWYRQSLGQGLEFLIYFQGNSAPDKSGLPSDRFSAERTGGSVSTLTIQRTQQEDSAVYLCASSASRLVSGLYNEQFFGPGTRLTVL.

This clonotype came up a few times. The chain is built from TRBV2 and TRBJ2-1; D may be TRBD2 (6 bases). Germline loops: CDR1 SNHLY, CDR2 FYNNEI. The ends were cut back, 4 bases at V and 3 bases at J, with 13 bases in the middle. The CDR3 contains 15 residues. As DNA, the CDR3 is TGTGCCAGCAGTGGGGTAGCGGTCTTCTACAATGAGCAGTTCTTC. Translation: CASSGVAVFYNEQFF.

This clonotype was detected a few times. This chain uses TRBV5-1 with TRBJ1-2; no reliable D call. This CDR3 region has 13 residues. Germline values: CDR1 SGHRS, CDR2 YFSETQ. V dropped 0 bases and J dropped 5 bases, with 8 bases sitting between them. The CDR3 nucleotides are TGCGCCAGCAGCTTGGAGAACAGATATGGCTACACCTTC. It yields the protein CASSLENRYGYTF.

This clonotype was observed a few times. The J gene is TRBJ2-5, the V gene TRBV11-2, with D possibly being TRBD1 or TRBD2 (5 bases each). The V gene lost 3 bases and the J gene lost 2 bases, with 13 bases spanning the gap. From germline, CDR1 is SGHAT and CDR2 FQNNGV. This CDR3 spans 15 amino acids. The DNA for the CDR3 is TGTGCCAGCAGCTTCCTGGGACGACCTCAAGAGACCCAGTACTTC. It yields the protein CASSFLGRPQETQYF.

This clonotype was recorded at least ten times. The chain employs TRBV20-1 and TRBJ2-5, with 7 bases identical to TRBD2. CDR3 length equals 13 residues. The J segment lost 5 bases and the V segment lost 0 bases, leaving 3 bases of the junction unmatched. From germline, CDR1 is DFQATT and CDR2 SNEGSKA (reference sequence). Here the CDR3 DNA reads TGCAGTGCTAGAGATCCCGGGAGGGAGACCCAGTACTTC. It translates to CSARDPGRETQYF.

The sample holds a few counts of this clonotype. The chain combines TRBV20-1 with TRBJ1-2, with 8 bases identical to TRBD1. V was pared by 2 bases and J by 7 bases, with 6 bases of the junction left unmatched. The CDR3 is made up of 13 amino acids. Per the germline V gene, CDR1 is DFQATT and CDR2 is SNEGSKA (reference sequence). The CDR3 nucleotides are TGCAGTGCTAGAAACAGGGGGTTGAGTGGCTACACCTTC. Amino acids: CSARNRGLSGYTF.

This clonotype has just a few counts. The chain employs TRBV7-9 and TRBJ2-1; tentatively, D is TRBD2 (5 bases). Germline V gives CDR1 SEHNR, CDR2 FQNEAQ (reference sequence). The length of the CDR3 is 14 residues. Trimming stripped 1 base from V and 9 bases from J, with 13 bases between. The CDR3 spells CASSLVIALSEQFF. In DNA form, the CDR3 reads TGTGCCAGCAGCTTAGTAATAGCGTTAAGTGAGCAGTTCTTC.

This clonotype was found many times. The CDR3 here is CATSDLEGFRETQYF. For the CDR3, the DNA is TGTGCCACCAGTGATTTGGAGGGATTCCGAGAGACCCAGTACTTC. J is TRBJ2-5 and V is TRBV24-1; perhaps TRBD2 as D (5 bases). CDR3 length: 15 amino acids. The V end was cut by 0 bases, the J end by 4 bases, with 11 bases between. CDR1 is KGHDR, CDR2 SFDVKD, per germline.

V is TRBV7-2 and J is TRBJ2-1; a weak D match, TRBD1 (6 bases). Germline assignment: CDR1 SGHTA and CDR2 FQGNSA. The CDR3 contains 16 residues. Between the trimmed V and J ends, which lost 5 bases and 4 bases, there was a span of 18 bases. CDR3 loop: CASSPTGTRVYNEQFF. The CDR3 DNA is TGTGCCAGCAGCCCAACCGGGACAAGGGTATACAATGAGCAGTTCTTC.

V gene TRBV2 combines with J gene TRBJ2-3; TRBD2 matches at 8 bases. The CDR3 is 15 amino acids. Germline assignment: CDR1 SNHLY and CDR2 FYNNEI. Trimming removed 6 bases from V and 2 bases from J; junction bases left unmatched: 7. CDR3 amino acids: CASRTSAHDTDTQYF. The CDR3 coding sequence is TGTGCCAGCAGGACTAGCGCGCACGACACAGATACGCAGTATTTT.

V and J are TRBV20-1 and TRBJ2-1; 13 bases fit TRBD2. The V gene end was trimmed by 1 base and the J gene end by 8 bases; junction bases not matched to a gene: 5. Germline values: CDR1 DFQATT, CDR2 SNEGSKA (reference sequence). CDR3 length: 15 amino acids. In DNA, the CDR3 is TGCAGTGCTAGAGGGGGACTAGCGGGATTCGATGAGCAGTTCTTC. Amino acid sequence: CSARGGLAGFDEQFF.

This sequence joins TRBV4-1 and TRBJ2-7; D is unclear. Germline values: CDR1 MGHRA, CDR2 YSYEKL. V was cut by 1 base and J by 6 bases, with 13 bases left in between. The CDR3 contains 14 residues. The CDR3 nucleotides read TGCGCCAGCAGCCAAGTAGTTTCAGCTGCCGAGCAGTACTTC. Translation: CASSQVVSAAEQYF.

As for this clonotype: This may be a read error: a much more frequent sequence differs by one nucleotide. CDR3 DNA sequence: TGTGCCAGCAGTGGCCTACTAGCGAGAGTCTACGAGCAGTACTTC. This encodes CASSGLLARVYEQYF. The rearrangement joins TRBV6-5 to TRBJ2-7; 7 nucleotides line up with TRBD2. CDR1 and CDR2 (germline): MNHEY, SVGAGI. The CDR3 spans 15 residues. The J segment lost 3 bases and the V segment lost 5 bases, leaving 10 bases of the junction unmatched.

This clonotype was observed a few times. The V call is TRBV2, the J call TRBJ2-4; 8 nucleotides line up with TRBD2. The J call is in doubt because the DNA end fits TRBJ2-7 better. Germline-derived CDR1 and CDR2 are SNHLY and FYNNEI. CDR3 length equals 15 residues. The CDR3 spells CASSPQGLVEYEQYF. The CDR3 DNA sequence: TGTGCCAGCAGTCCCCAGGGACTAGTAGAGTACGAGCAGTACTTC.